The clone carrying this T cell receptor (beta chain) came up many times. Its target is unknown. This sample is part of a study of T cell repertoires in cytomegalovirus infection. V lost 2 bases to trimming and J lost 2 bases; unmatched junction nucleotides: 7. Per the germline V gene, CDR1 is SGHTA and CDR2 is FQGNSA. This CDR3 spans 17 amino acids. MiXCR, applied by TCRdb to the reads, yields one record per CDR3 protein. The profile shows about 480,000 distinct CDR3 sequences, more than 30% of them singletons. This clonotype was obtained from a human donor in good health (CMV status not recorded). Some clones in this sample may be carry-over from other donors' samples. Sequenced material: cultured PBMCs, taken from culture after CMV antigen stimulation. V and J are TRBV7-2 and TRBJ2-3; 10 nucleotides agree with TRBD2. Here the CDR3 reads CASSLRSGRGYTDTQYF. DNA for the CDR3: TGTGCCAGCAGCTTACGGAGCGGGAGGGGGTACACAGATACGCAGTATTTT.